Listed here are 32 T cell receptor beta chains from one sample, sequenced in a study of graft-versus-host responses after intestinal transplantation. Libraries were prepared by immunoSEQ multiplex PCR; TCRdb keeps only in-frame clonotypes and omits some of them. Among about 97,000 clones listed, 90% were seen once. This material consisted of PBMCs, taken roughly 410 days after intestinal transplant. The source of these receptors is a human patient who received an intestinal transplant, so some T cells may come from the graft donor.

The chain couples TRBV2 to TRBJ1-2; weak D call: TRBD1 (6 bases). The CDR3 totals 13 residues. Germline loops: CDR1 SNHLY, CDR2 FYNNEI. The V end was cut by 6 bases, the J end by 7 bases, with 15 bases between. CDR3 bases: TGTGCCAGCAGGGCCGGGGGCTCAAGTGGCTACACCTTC. Translation: CASRAGGSSGYTF.

The chain couples TRBV19 to TRBJ2-7; D tentatively fits TRBD1 or TRBD2 (5 bases each). CDR3 length: 17 amino acids. Trimming left V 3 bases short and J 2 bases short, with 20 bases between. The germline CDR1 and CDR2 sequences are LNHDA and SQIVND (reference sequence). The CDR3 spells CASSMSGGFRDPYEQYF. CDR3 DNA sequence: TGTGCCAGTAGTATGTCTGGGGGATTTCGGGACCCCTACGAGCAGTACTTC. Variable domain in full (rest from reference TRBV19 and TRBJ2-7): DGGITQSPKYLFRKEGQNVTLSCEQNLNHDAMYWYRQDPGQGLRLIYYSQIVNDFQKGDIAEGYSVSREKKESFPLTVTSAQKNPTAFYLCASSMSGGFRDPYEQYFGPGTRLTVT.

V usage is TRBV25-1 and J usage is TRBJ2-5; D call uncertain. The CDR3 covers 13 residues. Germline CDR1 reads MGHDK; CDR2 reads SYGVNS. V was cut by 4 bases and J by 7 bases, with 13 bases left in between. The CDR3 spells CASSGTGFATQYF. Here the CDR3 DNA reads TGTGCCAGCAGTGGGACGGGCTTTGCGACCCAGTACTTC. Variable domain in full (rest from reference TRBV25-1 and TRBJ2-5): EADIYQTPRYLVIGTGKKITLECSQTMGHDKMYWYQQDPGMELHLIHYSYGVNSTEKGDLSSESTVSRIRTEHFPLTLESARPSHTSQYLCASSGTGFATQYFGPGTRLLVL.

The chain joins TRBV7-3 to TRBJ2-2; possibly TRBD1 for D (5 bases). CDR1 and CDR2 from the germline V gene are SGHTA and FQGTGA. V gave up 5 bases and J gave up 0 bases, with 7 bases separating them. This CDR3 is 14 amino acids long. CDR3 loop: CASSQGPNTGELFF. In DNA form, the CDR3 reads TGTGCCAGCAGCCAGGGTCCGAACACCGGGGAGCTGTTTTTT.

The chain recombines TRBV6-5 with TRBJ2-7; D is ambiguous. Germline assignment: CDR1 MNHEY and CDR2 SVGAGI. Trimming stripped 2 bases from V and 3 bases from J, with 5 bases between. This CDR3 spans 12 amino acids. The CDR3 DNA sequence: TGTGCCAGCAGTTACGCCGGCTACGAGCAGTACTTC. Its protein is CASSYAGYEQYF.

The V and J genes are TRBV9 and TRBJ2-7, with 8 bases that match TRBD2. The ends lost 0 bases at V and 4 bases at J; junction bases unmatched: 6. The CDR3 extends over 15 amino acids. CDR1 is SGDLS and CDR2 is YYNGEE in the germline V gene. CDR3 in amino acids: CASSVDVSGGYEQYF. The CDR3, as DNA: TGTGCCAGCAGCGTAGACGTAAGCGGGGGTTACGAGCAGTACTTC.

The genes are TRBV19 and TRBJ2-1, with D unclear. The CDR3 covers 16 residues. With 3 bases removed from V and 0 bases from J, the gap between germline ends came to 12 bases. Germline CDR1 is LNHDA and CDR2 is SQIVND (reference sequence). The CDR3 is CASSIGPAVSYNEQFF. CDR3 in DNA: TGTGCCAGTAGTATTGGGCCCGCGGTCTCCTACAATGAGCAGTTCTTC.

The V gene is TRBV5-6, the J gene TRBJ1-2, with a possible D match to TRBD1 (5 bases). The V gene's germline CDR1 is SGHDT and CDR2 YYEEEE. This CDR3 is built from 12 residues. Trimming took off 4 bases at V and 3 bases at J, with 7 bases between the two ends. The DNA for the CDR3 is TGTGCCAGCAGCCCGGGGGACTATGGCTACACCTTC. Its translation is CASSPGDYGYTF.

The gene calls are TRBV5-4 and TRBJ2-7; D is uncertain. Germline CDR1 and CDR2: SGHNT and YYREEE (reference sequence). The CDR3 runs to 14 residues. Trimming removed 2 bases at V and 4 bases at J, with 13 bases between. The CDR3 DNA is TGTGCCAGCAGCTTCGGCACAGAAAGATACGAGCAGTACTTC. Protein product: CASSFGTERYEQYF.

The genes are TRBV29-1 and TRBJ1-4; 10 nucleotides match TRBD1. From germline, CDR1 is SQVTM and CDR2 ANQGSEA. CDR3 length: 11 amino acids. Trimming cost V 4 bases and J 17 bases; bases outside gene matches: 7. As DNA, the CDR3 is TGCAGCGTTGTTGGCGGACAGGGGGAATTTTTT. This gives the protein CSVVGGQGEFF.

This chain joins TRBV10-3 and TRBJ1-6; perhaps TRBD1 as D (6 bases). CDR1 is ENHRY, CDR2 SYGVKD, per germline. The length of the CDR3 is 12 residues. The V end lost 8 bases, the J end lost 8 bases, and 10 bases lay between the germline ends. CDR3: CAIGQGYSPLHF. CDR3 bases: TGTGCCATCGGGCAGGGGTATTCACCCCTCCACTTT.

This clone was recorded only once. DNA of the CDR3: TGCGCCAGCAGCTTCACAGATACGCAGTATTTT. It specifies CASSFTDTQYF. The rearrangement joins TRBV5-1 to TRBJ2-3; D is ambiguous. The CDR3 spans 11 residues. CDR1 SGHRS and CDR2 YFSETQ come from the germline V gene. Between the trimmed V and J ends, which lost 2 bases and 2 bases, there was a span of 0 bases.

The chain employs TRBV13 and TRBJ2-1, with 11 bases matching TRBD2. Germline lookup yields CDR1 PRHDT and CDR2 FYEKMQ (reference sequence). The CDR3 runs to 15 residues. V dropped 5 bases and J dropped 5; count of bases not matched to a gene: 5. The DNA of the CDR3 is TGTGCCAGCAGCCTGGGACTAGCGGACAACAATGAGCAGTTCTTC. Protein: CASSLGLADNNEQFF. Together with reference TRBV13 and TRBJ2-1, the CDR3 gives the full variable domain: AAGVIQSPRHLIKEKRETATLKCYPIPRHDTVYWYQQGPGQDPQFLISFYEKMQSDKGSIPDRFSAQQFSDYHSELNMSSLELGDSALYFCASSLGLADNNEQFFGPGTRLTVL.

This chain connects TRBV11-2 to TRBJ2-3; 14 positions match TRBD2. The CDR3 covers 15 residues. The ends lost 6 bases at V and 6 bases at J; junction bases unmatched: 5. The V gene's germline CDR1 is SGHAT and CDR2 FQNNGV. CDR3 region: CASRRLAGGRDTQYF. CDR3 coding DNA: TGTGCCAGCAGAAGACTAGCGGGGGGGCGCGATACGCAGTATTTT.

The CDR3 coding sequence is TGTGCCAGCAGCTTCAGGGGACAATATCAGCCCCAGCATTTT. Protein: CASSFRGQYQPQHF. This chain links TRBV5-6 with TRBJ1-5; possibly TRBD1 for D (6 bases). Germline V gene lookup returns CDR1 SGHDT and CDR2 YYEEEE. The CDR3 spans 14 residues. V was cut by 2 bases and J by 5 bases, with 11 bases left in between.

The chain uses TRBV28 and TRBJ1-2; D call uncertain. CDR1 is MDHEN, CDR2 SYDVKM, per germline. The CDR3 sequence is 14 residues long. Trimming shortened V by 1 base and J by 6 bases, and 12 bases separated the two germline ends. The CDR3 region has the DNA TGTGCCAGCAGTTTATTCCCGGGTGGAAATGGCTACACCTTC. Amino acids: CASSLFPGGNGYTF.

In its sample, this clone was seen a few times. The V gene is TRBV7-3, the J gene TRBJ2-2; TRBD2 aligns across 11 bases. The V gene end was trimmed by 4 bases and the J gene end by 2 bases; junction bases not matched to a gene: 3. Looked up from germline, CDR1 is SGHTA and CDR2 is FQGTGA. The CDR3 length is 16 residues. The CDR3 region has the DNA TGTGCCAGCAGCTCCACTAGCGGGGGCAACACCGGGGAGCTGTTTTTT. This encodes CASSSTSGGNTGELFF.

The CDR3 reads CASGLGEYGYTF. The CDR3, as DNA: TGTGCTAGTGGTTTGGGGGAATATGGCTACACCTTC. The genes are TRBV12-5 and TRBJ1-2; D uncertain. There are 12 residues in the CDR3. Germline-derived CDR1 and CDR2 are LGHNT and FRNRAP. Trimming left V 1 base short and J 5 bases short, with 5 bases between.

The chain links TRBV13 to TRBJ1-1; D gene ambiguous. This CDR3 has 12 amino acids. Germline V gene data show CDR1 as PRHDT and CDR2 as FYEKMQ (reference sequence). V shed 5 bases and J shed 3 bases, with 7 bases lying between them. The CDR3 nucleotides read TGTGCCAGCAGCCCCCTTTACACTGAAGCTTTCTTT. Its protein is CASSPLYTEAFF.

The CDR3 DNA sequence: TGTGCCAGCAGCGCGGGACCCGCCACCGGAGCCCAGCATTTT. Its protein is CASSAGPATGAQHF. J is TRBJ1-5 and V is TRBV5-5; possibly TRBD1 for D (5 bases). Trimming pared 4 bases from V and 11 bases from J, leaving 19 bases between. From germline, CDR1 is SGHKS and CDR2 YYEKEE (reference sequence). This CDR3 region has 14 residues. The complete variable domain, with remaining parts taken from reference TRBV5-5 and TRBJ1-5, reads DAGVTQSPTHLIKTRGQQVTLRCSPISGHKSVSWYQQVLGQGPQFIFQYYEKEERGRGNFPDRFSARQFPNYSSELNVNALLLGDSALYLCASSAGPATGAQHFGDGTRLSIL.

This chain links TRBV11-2 with TRBJ2-5; 10 nucleotides line up with TRBD2. The germline gives CDR1 SGHAT, CDR2 FQNNGV. The V gene end was trimmed by 3 bases and the J gene end by 1 base; junction bases not matched to a gene: 8. The CDR3 is 17 amino acids. The CDR3 reads CASSFPSGGTIQETQYF. The CDR3 nucleotides are TGTGCCAGCAGCTTCCCTAGCGGGGGCACCATCCAAGAGACCCAGTACTTC.

This clone is a singleton in its sample. The rearrangement uses TRBV7-3 and TRBJ1-6; 7 positions agree with TRBD1. CDR1 and CDR2 (germline): SGHTA, FQGTGA. This CDR3 comprises 14 residues. V trimming: 6 bases; J trimming: 9 bases; junction bases outside the gene matches: 8. The CDR3 loop is CASRSGTDPSPLHF. The DNA of the CDR3 is TGTGCCAGCAGGTCCGGGACAGACCCTTCACCCCTCCACTTT.

The chain joins TRBV11-3 to TRBJ1-6; no definite D call. The V gene's germline CDR1 is SGHNT and CDR2 YENEEA. There are 13 residues in the CDR3. V lost 2 bases, J lost 7 bases, and 6 bases lay in between. CDR3 sequence: CASSLNQNSPLHF. The CDR3 DNA reads as TGTGCCAGCAGCTTAAACCAAAATTCACCCCTCCACTTT.

J is TRBJ1-3 and V is TRBV5-6; 11 bases are a match to TRBD1. Germline V gene lookup returns CDR1 SGHDT and CDR2 YYEEEE. The V segment lost 4 bases and the J segment 2 bases; nucleotides outside the gene matches: 5. This CDR3 spans 16 amino acids. DNA for the CDR3: TGTGCCAGCAGCCCCCGGGGACAGGGGGCTGGAAACACCATATATTTT. This sequence encodes CASSPRGQGAGNTIYF.

The rearrangement joins TRBV19 to TRBJ2-7; D could derive from TRBD1 or TRBD2 (6 bases each). From germline, CDR1 is LNHDA and CDR2 SQIVND (reference sequence). CDR3 length: 18 residues. The V gene lost 1 base and the J gene lost 6 bases, with 25 bases spanning the gap. CDR3 loop: CASSIAAPGGLVGGEQYF. The CDR3, as DNA: TGTGCCAGTAGTATAGCTGCCCCTGGGGGGCTAGTTGGCGGCGAGCAGTACTTC.

Turning to this clone: Other DNA sequences in this specimen translate into the identical CDR3. The rearrangement joins TRBV6-5 to TRBJ1-1; no reliable D call. Looked up from germline, CDR1 is MNHEY and CDR2 is SVGAGI. Trimming took off 0 bases at V and 0 bases at J, with 8 bases between the two ends. The CDR3 extends over 15 amino acids. CDR3 in amino acids: CASSYSGGMNTEAFF. The CDR3 region has the DNA TGTGCCAGCAGTTACTCGGGCGGAATGAACACTGAAGCTTTCTTT.

This clone has a handful of counts. The J gene is TRBJ1-2, the V gene TRBV9, with a possible D match to TRBD1 (6 bases). Germline V lookup: CDR1 SGDLS, CDR2 YYNGEE. CDR3 length: 15 amino acids. V was cut by 1 base and J by 4 bases, with 14 bases left in between. CDR3 sequence: CASSVRGAGLYGYTF. The DNA for the CDR3 is TGTGCCAGCAGCGTAAGGGGGGCCGGCCTCTATGGCTACACCTTC.

The chain joins TRBV10-3 to TRBJ2-1; D call uncertain. Trimming cost V 1 base and J 0 bases, with 7 bases left between them. CDR3 length: 15 amino acids. Per germline, CDR1 ENHRY and CDR2 SYGVKD. The DNA of the CDR3 is TGTGCCATCAGTGAGTTGGGGATCTCCTACAATGAGCAGTTCTTC. Translation gives CAISELGISYNEQFF.

The gene calls are TRBV2 and TRBJ2-7, with 8 bases that match TRBD1. Germline trimming cut 6 bases from V and 0 bases from J; bases unmatched to any gene: 7. The length of the CDR3 is 15 residues. The germline V gene has CDR1 SNHLY and CDR2 FYNNEI. For the CDR3, the DNA is TGTGCCAGCAGCGCCAGACAGGGGAGCTCCTACGAGCAGTACTTC. It encodes CASSARQGSSYEQYF.

The rearrangement joins TRBV6-6 to TRBJ1-2, with 8 bases that match TRBD1. The CDR3 is 13 amino acids. From germline, CDR1 is MNHNY and CDR2 SVGAGI (reference sequence). V was pared by 6 bases and J by 8 bases, with 8 bases of the junction left unmatched. The CDR3 reads CASSYGQGEGYTF. The CDR3 DNA sequence: TGTGCCAGCAGCTATGGACAGGGTGAAGGCTACACCTTC.

The chain recombines TRBV2 with TRBJ1-5; a possible D gene is TRBD1 (6 bases). This CDR3 region has 15 residues. Germline assignment: CDR1 SNHLY and CDR2 FYNNEI. V lost 2 bases and J lost 3, with 11 bases in between. Here the CDR3 DNA reads TGTGCCAGCAGTGAAAGGGACAAGATCAATCAGCCCCAGCATTTT. It encodes CASSERDKINQPQHF.

This clone was seen only once. The genes are TRBV7-3 and TRBJ2-1; D perhaps matches TRBD2 (5 bases). Germline-derived CDR1 and CDR2 are SGHTA and FQGTGA. The CDR3 runs to 13 residues. The ends were cut back, 0 bases at V and 10 bases at J, with 10 bases in the middle. CDR3 in DNA: TGTGCCAGCAGCTTAACGTATTCGGGGGAGCAGTTCTTC. Encoded protein: CASSLTYSGEQFF.